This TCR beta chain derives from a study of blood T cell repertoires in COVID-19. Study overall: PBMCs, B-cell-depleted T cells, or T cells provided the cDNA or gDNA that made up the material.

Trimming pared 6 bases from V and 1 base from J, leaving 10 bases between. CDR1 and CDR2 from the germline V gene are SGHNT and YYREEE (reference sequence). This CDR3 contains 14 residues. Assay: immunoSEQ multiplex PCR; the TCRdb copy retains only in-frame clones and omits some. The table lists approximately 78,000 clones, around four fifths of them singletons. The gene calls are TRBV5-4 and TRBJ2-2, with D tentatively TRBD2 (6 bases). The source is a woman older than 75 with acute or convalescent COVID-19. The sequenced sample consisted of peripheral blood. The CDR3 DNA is TGTGCCAGCACGGGGGAATTGAACACCGGGGAGCTGTTTTTT. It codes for CASTGELNTGELFF.